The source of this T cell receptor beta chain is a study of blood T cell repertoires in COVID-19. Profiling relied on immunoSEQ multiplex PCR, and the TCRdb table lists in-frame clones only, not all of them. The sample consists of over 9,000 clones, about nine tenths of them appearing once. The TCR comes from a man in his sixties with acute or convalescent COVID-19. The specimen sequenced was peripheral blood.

The DNA of the CDR3 is TGTGCCAGCAGCCCGATTAGCCTGAACACTGAAGCTTTCTTT. This encodes CASSPISLNTEAFF. The V call is TRBV3-1 (or the pseudogene TRBV3-2), the J call TRBJ1-1; no definite D call. This CDR3 spans 14 amino acids. V lost 4 bases to trimming and J lost 0 bases, with 9 bases between them. Germline CDR1 reads LGHDT; CDR2 reads YNNKEL (reference sequence).